This T cell receptor (beta chain) comes out of a study of Graves' ophthalmopathy and Graves' hyperthyroidism. This clonotype was counted only a few times. The trim removed 1 base at V and 6 bases at J, leaving 5 bases unmatched. CDR3 length: 15 amino acids. Germline loops: CDR1 SGHRS, CDR2 YFSETQ. Patients were excluded if they had other autoimmune diseases or uncontrolled infections, and likewise if pregnancy or lactation applied. Amplified material comprised TCR beta CDR3 regions derived from RNA transcripts. After a first-round RT-PCR with HTBI primers, a second-round multiplex PCR was run. TCRdb itself ran the multiplex PCR reads through MiXCR, one entry per CDR3 protein. In the table there are hundreds of thousands of distinct CDR3 sequences, around 40% of which are singletons.

Input material: peripheral blood. The chain links TRBV5-1 to TRBJ2-2; 8 nucleotides line up with TRBD2. This receptor was taken from an adult man with Graves' ophthalmopathy. The CDR3 is CASSLSGSHAGELFF. CDR3 nucleotides: TGCGCCAGCAGCTTGAGCGGGAGTCACGCCGGGGAGCTGTTTTTT.